Listed below are T cell receptor beta chains from one sample, sequenced in a study of cytomegalovirus exposure and HLA in healthy donors. Clones were read by immunoSEQ multiplex PCR, and TCRdb kept only the in-frame ones, dropping some. The sample contains roughly 150,000 clones, around 85% of which appear only once. The sequencing sample was made of PBMCs. The receptor source for this set is a male donor in good health and CMV-seronegative. CDR3s include the opening cysteine and the closing phenylalanine or tryptophan. A D gene is named only where the DNA matches it firmly. Clone size is shown for a subset of rows, as once, few, many or a class of expanded clone.

clone_size d_call j_call v_call cdr3_nt cdr3_aa
. TRBD1 TRBJ1-4 TRBV7-9 TGTGCCAGCAGCTTGGGTACAGGGGGGACTAATGAAAAACTGTTTTTT CASSLGTGGTNEKLFF
. TRBD2 TRBJ2-5 TRBV6-1 TGTGCCAGCAGTGGCCGGGGGGAAGGGGCCCGGGAGACCCAGTACTTC CASSGRGEGARETQYF
few . TRBJ2-3 TRBV25-1 TGTGCCAGCAGTGATATCACAGATACGCAGTATTTT CASSDITDTQYF
few . TRBJ2-5 TRBV7-2 TGTGCCAGCGGGACTCGACAGCTAGAGACCCAGTACTTC CASGTRQLETQYF
. TRBD1 TRBJ1-1 TRBV27 TGTGCCAGCAGTTCACGACAGGGGGCGGGCACTGAAGCTTTCTTT CASSSRQGAGTEAFF
. . TRBJ2-7 TRBV27 TGTGCCAGCAGACAGTACACAGGCGACTACGAGCAGTACTTC CASRQYTGDYEQYF
. . TRBJ1-2 TRBV6-6 TGTGCCAGCAGCTCAACCAGGGGAGACTATGGCTACACCTTC CASSSTRGDYGYTF
. TRBD1 TRBJ1-1 TRBV5-1 TGCGCCAGCAGCTTCGCAGGGGGCCGTACTGAAGCTTTCTTT CASSFAGGRTEAFF
. TRBD1 TRBJ2-1 TRBV2 TGTGCCAGCAAGGGGGACAGGGTCAACAATGAGCAGTTCTTC CASKGDRVNNEQFF
. . TRBJ1-1 TRBV11-2 TGTGCCAGCAGCTTATTTGCAGGGTCTGATGTCACTGAAGCTTTCTTT CASSLFAGSDVTEAFF
. TRBD2 TRBJ2-5 TRBV5-1 TGCGCCAGCAGCCCGGCCGGGACTAGCGGAGAGACCCAGTACTTC CASSPAGTSGETQYF
. . TRBJ2-7 TRBV7-9 TGTGCCAGCAGCTTATTAGCCCCCATCTACGAGCAGTACTTC CASSLLAPIYEQYF
. TRBD2 TRBJ2-5 TRBV27 TGTGCCAGCAGACCGGGACTAGCGGGGCCTCGAGAGACCCAGTACTTC CASRPGLAGPRETQYF
. TRBD2 TRBJ2-5 TRBV5-4 TGTGCCAGCAGCCTGGCGGGGGGGGGCCCCGAGACCCAGTACTTC CASSLAGGGPETQYF
. TRBD1 TRBJ2-7 TRBV18 TGTGCCAGCTCAGCTGGGACAGGGGCGACCTACGAGCAGTACTTC CASSAGTGATYEQYF
. . TRBJ1-2 TRBV11-2 TGTGCCAGCAGCTTAGGGATAGGGGGAGGGTATGGCTACACCTTC CASSLGIGGGYGYTF
. TRBD2 TRBJ2-5 TRBV5-4 TGTGCCAGCAGCCTTTATGGGGCAGGGACTAAAGAGACCCAGTACTTC CASSLYGAGTKETQYF
once . TRBJ1-5 TRBV7-9 TGTGCCAGCAGCCAAGACAGAATAGATCAGCCCCAGCATTTT CASSQDRIDQPQHF
once TRBD1 TRBJ1-2 TRBV30 TGTGCCTGGAGTACAGGACAGGGCCGGGGCTACACCTTC CAWSTGQGRGYTF
. . TRBJ1-2 TRBV27 TGTGCCAGCAGTCCAGATCGTCTTGGCTACACCTTC CASSPDRLGYTF